These 11 T cell receptor beta chains came from one sample sequenced in a study of blood T cell repertoires in COVID-19. Produced via immunoSEQ multiplex PCR; TCRdb's table is partial and in-frame only. The data contain about 76,000 clones, about 90% of them singletons. The sequenced sample was peripheral blood. The origin of the receptors is a human donor in a cohort sampled during active COVID-19.

The V gene is TRBV10-3, the J gene TRBJ1-3; 7 bases are a match to TRBD1. The J segment lost 4 bases and the V segment lost 8 bases, leaving 8 bases of the junction unmatched. The CDR3 runs to 14 residues. Germline assignment: CDR1 ENHRY and CDR2 SYGVKD. The CDR3 region has the DNA TGTGCCATCCGAGAGACAGGGTTAGGAAACACCATATATTTT. It codes for CAIRETGLGNTIYF.

The sample holds a few counts of this clone. CDR3 sequence: CASSHPGGPTNEQFF. DNA for the CDR3: TGCGCCAGCAGCCACCCCGGGGGGCCTACTAATGAGCAGTTCTTC. This chain uses TRBV4-1 with TRBJ2-1; possibly TRBD2 for D (7 bases). With 3 bases removed from V and 7 bases from J, the gap between germline ends came to 16 bases. The CDR3 has 15 residues. CDR1 is MGHRA and CDR2 is YSYEKL in the germline V gene.

The chain uses TRBV7-2 and TRBJ2-7, with TRBD1 identical over 7 bases. Germline loops: CDR1 SGHTA, CDR2 FQGNSA. The CDR3 is 15 amino acids. V shed 4 bases, J shed 1 base, and the junction held 7 bases outside the gene matches. CDR3 region: CASSSPDRASYEQYF. The CDR3 nucleotides are TGTGCCAGCAGCTCCCCCGACAGGGCGTCCTACGAGCAGTACTTC.

The chain combines TRBV5-4 with TRBJ1-2, with D tentatively TRBD1 (5 bases). The germline V gene has CDR1 SGHNT and CDR2 YYREEE (reference sequence). V lost 1 base, J lost 6 bases, and 10 bases lay in between. The CDR3 extends over 13 amino acids. In nucleotides, the CDR3 is TGTGCCAGCAGCTTGATCCAGGGCCATGGCTACACCTTC. Its protein product is CASSLIQGHGYTF. Filled out from reference TRBV5-4 and TRBJ1-2, the complete variable domain reads ETGVTQSPTHLIKTRGQQVTLRCSSQSGHNTVSWYQQALGQGPQFIFQYYREEENGRGNFPPRFSGLQFPNYSSELNVNALELDDSALYLCASSLIQGHGYTFGSGTRLTVV.

V and J are TRBV5-1 and TRBJ2-5; unclear D gene. Germline V gene lookup returns CDR1 SGHRS and CDR2 YFSETQ. This CDR3 has 14 residues. Deletions cut 2 bases from V and 1 base from J, with 9 bases between. The CDR3 spells CASSFGRGQETQYF. The CDR3 DNA sequence: TGCGCCAGCAGCTTCGGTAGAGGCCAAGAGACCCAGTACTTC.

The chain is built from TRBV30 and TRBJ2-5; 7 positions match TRBD1. The CDR3 sequence is 15 residues long. The V gene's germline CDR1 is GTSNPN and CDR2 SVGIG (reference sequence). The V gene end was trimmed by 4 bases and the J gene end by 2 bases; junction bases not matched to a gene: 10. CDR3 sequence: CAWNLRGTAQETQYF. CDR3 coding DNA: TGTGCCTGGAATCTCAGAGGGACAGCTCAAGAGACCCAGTACTTC.

The chain uses TRBV7-2 and TRBJ1-3, with D perhaps TRBD1 (5 bases). The CDR3 loop spans 17 amino acids. The ends were cut back, 5 bases at V and 0 bases at J, with 17 bases in the middle. The V gene's germline CDR1 is SGHTA and CDR2 FQGNSA. CDR3: CASSPSGGRSSGNTIYF. For the CDR3, the DNA is TGTGCCAGCAGCCCCTCGGGGGGAAGGTCCTCTGGAAACACCATATATTTT.

V usage is TRBV6-4 and J usage is TRBJ2-5; 15 bases are a match to TRBD2. V shed 4 bases, J shed 3 bases, and the junction held 9 bases outside the gene matches. This CDR3 comprises 18 residues. CDR1 is MRHNA and CDR2 is SNTAGT in the germline V gene. In nucleotides, the CDR3 is TGTGCCAGCAGTGCCTCCGGGACTAGCGGGGGGAAGGAAGAGACCCAGTACTTC. Translated: CASSASGTSGGKEETQYF.

The CDR3 DNA is TGTGCCAGCAGTGGAGCCGGGACTTCACTTCTGGGGACCTACGAGCAGTACTTC. This codes for CASSGAGTSLLGTYEQYF. This chain links TRBV2 with TRBJ2-7, with D possibly being TRBD2 (6 bases). Trimming cost V 4 bases and J 2 bases, with 24 bases left between them. CDR1 and CDR2 (germline): SNHLY, FYNNEI. This CDR3 comprises 18 residues.

This chain connects TRBV5-8 to TRBJ1-1; TRBD1 is a possible D gene (6 bases). Per the germline V gene, CDR1 is SGHTS and CDR2 is YDEGEE. This CDR3 is 13 amino acids long. Trimming stripped 1 base from V and 4 bases from J, with 8 bases between. The DNA of the CDR3 is TGTGCCAGCAGCTTGCTAGGGGGCACTGAAGCTTTCTTT. This encodes CASSLLGGTEAFF. The variable domain in full, completed from reference TRBV5-8 and TRBJ1-1, reads EAGVTQSPTHLIKTRGQQATLRCSPISGHTSVYWYQQALGLGLQFLLWYDEGEERNRGNFPPRFSGRQFPNYSSELNVNALELEDSALYLCASSLLGGTEAFFGQGTRLTVV.

This CDR3 is CASSEKAGYGYTF. The CDR3 DNA reads TGTGCCAGCAGCGAAAAGGCGGGCTATGGCTACACCTTC. V and J are TRBV11-2 and TRBJ1-2; D not certain. V lost 5 bases and J 4 bases, leaving 11 bases between the germline ends. The CDR3 contains 13 residues. Looked up from germline, CDR1 is SGHAT and CDR2 is FQNNGV. The full variable domain, with the rest looked up from reference TRBV11-2 and TRBJ1-2, is EAGVAQSPRYKIIEKRQSVAFWCNPISGHATLYWYQQILGQGPKLLIQFQNNGVVDDSQLPKDRFSAERLKGVDSTLKIQPAKLEDSAVYLCASSEKAGYGYTFGSGTRLTVV.